Given below is one T cell receptor (beta chain) in context. The entry originates in a study of blood T cell repertoires in COVID-19. Looking at the study overall: There were acute and convalescent COVID-19 samples, and they came from the United States, Italy and Spain.

Original methodology: Nucleated cell number was recorded as an estimate derived from reference gene primer amplification. TCRdb's table, derived via immunoSEQ multiplex PCR, lists solely in-frame clones and lacks some. The D gene and trimming were derived from the DNA, and the V and J assignments and clone size from that table. The sample includes 150,000 or so clones, roughly 80% seen only once; the top ten take 9.5% to 11%. The CDR3 contains 16 residues. V lost 7 bases to trimming and J lost 0 bases; unmatched junction nucleotides: 10. Germline V gives CDR1 ENHRY, CDR2 SYGVKD. Enrollees, roughly 18 to 90 years old, lived in approximately 24 US areas. Among Cohort 3 donors, those recovered had two negative PCRs, clearance, or symptom resolution.

This sequence originates from a man aged 45-60 years who had recovered from COVID-19. Sequencing input: PBMCs or T cells enriched from blood (not recorded which). This rearrangement joins TRBV10-3 to TRBJ2-3; TRBD1 matches 7 bases. The CDR3 DNA is TGTGCCATCACCTCGACAGGGACCTCTAGCACAGATACGCAGTATTTT. This encodes CAITSTGTSSTDTQYF.